Sequencing of this T cell receptor (beta chain) was carried out in a study of blood T cell repertoires in COVID-19. Study-wide context: Sample material is recorded as cDNA or gDNA derived from T cells, B-cell-depleted T cells, or PBMCs.

Clones were sequenced by immunoSEQ multiplex PCR, and TCRdb holds only the in-frame ones, with some missing. The sample holds tens of thousands of clones, roughly 87% seen once. CDR3 size: 14 residues. V trimming: 7 bases; J trimming: 4 bases; junction bases outside the gene matches: 6. CDR1 is SGHNT, CDR2 YYREEE, per germline (reference sequence). Enrolled during active infection, Seattle patients were then followed longitudinally. The sample consisted of peripheral blood. The sequence derives from a man in his fifties or sixties with COVID-19, enrolled during active disease. The chain is built from TRBV5-4 and TRBJ2-3, with 10 nucleotides matching TRBD2. The CDR3 DNA reads TGTGCCAGCGGCAAGCGGGAGGGGGCAGATACGCAGTATTTT. Amino acid sequence: CASGKREGADTQYF.